This TCR beta chain was sequenced during a study of blood T cell repertoires in COVID-19. Looking at the study overall: Italy, Spain and the United States were the sources of the convalescent and acute COVID-19 samples. PBMCs, B-cell-depleted T cells, or T cells were the source of the cDNA or gDNA that made up the material.

This clone was counted only a few times. The germline V gene has CDR1 SGHRS and CDR2 YFSETQ. This CDR3 is built from 17 residues. V was clipped by 0 bases and J by 0 bases, with 16 bases between them. Per the authors' pipeline: Amplification from reference gene primers served as the basis for estimated nucleated cell counts. Sequenced by immunoSEQ multiplex PCR; TCRdb stores in-frame clones only, minus some. The V and J calls and clone size come from that table; D and trimming were worked out from the DNA. The data contain nearly 95,000 clones, over 75% of them seen just once; the ten biggest clones take up around 5.3%.

The rearrangement joins TRBV5-1 to TRBJ2-7, with D possibly being TRBD1 (6 bases). This TCR derives from a woman of 80 years or more with acute or convalescent COVID-19. The specimen sequenced was peripheral blood. The CDR3, as DNA: TGCGCCAGCAGCTTGGCTGGGGGCGCAAGGAACTCCTACGAGCAGTACTTC. It encodes CASSLAGGARNSYEQYF. Together with reference TRBV5-1 and TRBJ2-7, the CDR3 gives the full variable domain: KAGVTQTPRYLIKTRGQQVTLSCSPISGHRSVSWYQQTPGQGLQFLFEYFSETQRNKGNFPGRFSGRQFSNSRSEMNVSTLELGDSALYLCASSLAGGARNSYEQYFGPGTRLTVT.